The T cell receptor beta chain under discussion was sequenced for a study of blood T cell repertoires in COVID-19. The germline V gene encodes CDR1 LNHDA and CDR2 SQIVND (reference sequence). The length of the CDR3 is 14 residues. V dropped 0 bases and J dropped 1 base, with 6 bases sitting between them. Profiling relied on immunoSEQ multiplex PCR, and the TCRdb table lists in-frame clones only, not all of them. The data show some 300,000 clones, more than 85% seen once. The source material was PBMCs or T cells enriched from blood (not recorded which). This sequence was found in a woman younger than 45 who had been exposed to COVID-19. This rearrangement joins TRBV19 to TRBJ1-1; no clear D gene. The CDR3 protein is CASSIDAANTEAFF. CDR3 nucleotide sequence: TGTGCCAGTAGTATAGATGCGGCGAACACTGAAGCTTTCTTT.